This T cell receptor (beta chain) originates from a study of vaccination effects on CD4 cells after COVID-19. Study details: The vaccine given was either BNT162b2 or mRNA-1273, in two doses. Findings and limits, study-wide: Clones of infection and vaccine origin contracted markedly late after vaccination.

Expansion of antigen-specific CD4+ T cells with viral peptide pools was carried out by the ViraFEST assay before sequencing. CD4+ T cells were isolated after roughly nine days of culture. All vaccine recipients tested negative for nucleocapsid antibodies and had never contracted SARS-CoV-2 infection. Half the medium was swapped for IL-2 medium on days 3 and 7. Generated by immunoSEQ multiplex PCR, the TCRdb table keeps only in-frame clones and is missing some. The table has 50,000 or so clones, roughly 73% seen once. V lost 0 bases and J lost 3, with 12 bases in between. The germline V gene has CDR1 LNHNV and CDR2 YYDKDF (reference sequence). The CDR3 loop spans 15 amino acids. Comments on this clone: Its cognate antigen is unknown.

Source: CD4+ T cells from PBMCs cultured with HCoV-OC43 spike peptides, taken before COVID-19 vaccination. Specified subset: HCoV-OC43 spike overlapping peptide pool stimulation. V is TRBV15 and J is TRBJ2-7; D ambiguous. This TCR derives from a human donor who received a COVID-19 vaccine. The DNA for the CDR3 is TGTGCCACCAGCAGAGATAAGGTTGAAGACTACGAGCAGTACGTC. As protein: CATSRDKVEDYEQYV.